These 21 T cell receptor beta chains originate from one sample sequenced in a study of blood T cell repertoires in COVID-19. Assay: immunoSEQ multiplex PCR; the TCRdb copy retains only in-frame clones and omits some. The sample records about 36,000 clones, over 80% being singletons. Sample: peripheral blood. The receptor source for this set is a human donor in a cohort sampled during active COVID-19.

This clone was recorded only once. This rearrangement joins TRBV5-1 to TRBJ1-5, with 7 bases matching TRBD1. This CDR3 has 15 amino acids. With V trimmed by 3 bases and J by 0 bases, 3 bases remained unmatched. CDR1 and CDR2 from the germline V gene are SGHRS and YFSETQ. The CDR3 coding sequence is TGCGCCAGCAGCTACTGGGACAGTAGCAATCAGCCCCAGCATTTT. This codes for CASSYWDSSNQPQHF.

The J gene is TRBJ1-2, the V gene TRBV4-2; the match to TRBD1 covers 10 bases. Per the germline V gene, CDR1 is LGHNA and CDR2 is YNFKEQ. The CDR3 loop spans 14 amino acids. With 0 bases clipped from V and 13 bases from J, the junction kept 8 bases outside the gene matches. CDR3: CASSQEPGTGVFTF. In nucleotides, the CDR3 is TGTGCCAGCAGCCAAGAACCCGGGACAGGGGTATTCACCTTC.

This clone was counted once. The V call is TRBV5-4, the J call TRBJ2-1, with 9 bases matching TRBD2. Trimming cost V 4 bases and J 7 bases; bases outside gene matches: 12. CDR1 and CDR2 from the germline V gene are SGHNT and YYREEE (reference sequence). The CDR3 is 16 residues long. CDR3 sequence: CASSPGGASGENEQFF. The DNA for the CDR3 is TGTGCCAGCAGCCCAGGGGGAGCTAGCGGGGAGAATGAGCAGTTCTTC.

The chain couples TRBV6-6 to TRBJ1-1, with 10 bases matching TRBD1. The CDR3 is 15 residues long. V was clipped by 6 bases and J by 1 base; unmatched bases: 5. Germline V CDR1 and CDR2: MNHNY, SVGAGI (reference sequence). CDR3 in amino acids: CASSSGQGGNTEAFF. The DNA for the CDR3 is TGTGCCAGCAGCTCCGGACAGGGGGGGAACACTGAAGCTTTCTTT.

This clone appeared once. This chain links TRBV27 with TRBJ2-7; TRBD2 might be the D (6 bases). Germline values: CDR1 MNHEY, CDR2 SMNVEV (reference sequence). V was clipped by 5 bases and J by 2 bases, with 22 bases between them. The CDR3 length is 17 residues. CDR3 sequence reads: CASSLATDYRVPYEQYF. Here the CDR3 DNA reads TGTGCCAGCAGTCTGGCAACGGACTATAGGGTCCCCTACGAGCAGTACTTC.

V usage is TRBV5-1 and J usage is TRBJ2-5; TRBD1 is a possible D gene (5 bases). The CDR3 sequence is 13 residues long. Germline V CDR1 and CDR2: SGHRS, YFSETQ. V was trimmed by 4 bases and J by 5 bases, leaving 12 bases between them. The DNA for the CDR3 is TGCGCCAGCAGCCGCGACAGCACGGAGACCCAGTACTTC. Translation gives CASSRDSTETQYF.

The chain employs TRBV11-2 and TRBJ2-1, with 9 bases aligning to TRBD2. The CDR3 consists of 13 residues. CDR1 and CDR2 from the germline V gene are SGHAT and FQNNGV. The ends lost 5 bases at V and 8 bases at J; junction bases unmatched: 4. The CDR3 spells CASSPRLADEQFF. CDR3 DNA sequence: TGTGCCAGCAGCCCCCGACTAGCGGATGAGCAGTTCTTC.

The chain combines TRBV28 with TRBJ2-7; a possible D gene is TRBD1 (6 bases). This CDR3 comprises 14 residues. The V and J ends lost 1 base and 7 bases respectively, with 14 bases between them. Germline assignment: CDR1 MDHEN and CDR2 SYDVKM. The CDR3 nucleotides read TGTGCCAGCAGTTTATCTGGGGGCAACCGGGAGCAGTACTTC. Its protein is CASSLSGGNREQYF.

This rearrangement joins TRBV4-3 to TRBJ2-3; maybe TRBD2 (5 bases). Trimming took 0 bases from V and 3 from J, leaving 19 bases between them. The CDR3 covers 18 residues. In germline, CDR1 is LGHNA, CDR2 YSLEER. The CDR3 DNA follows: TGCGCCAGCAGCCAAGATCAAGGGCTAGCTAGGAGTACAGATACGCAGTATTTT. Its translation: CASSQDQGLARSTDTQYF.

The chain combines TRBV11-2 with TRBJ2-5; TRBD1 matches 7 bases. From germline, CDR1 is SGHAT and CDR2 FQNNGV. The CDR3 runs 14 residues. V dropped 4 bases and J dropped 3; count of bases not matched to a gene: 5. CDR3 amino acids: CASSYGTDKETQYF. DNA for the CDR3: TGTGCCAGCAGCTACGGGACAGACAAAGAGACCCAGTACTTC.

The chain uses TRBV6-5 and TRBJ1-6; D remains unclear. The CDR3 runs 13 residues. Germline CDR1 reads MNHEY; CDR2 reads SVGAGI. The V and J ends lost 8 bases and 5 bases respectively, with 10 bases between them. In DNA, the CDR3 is TGTGCCAGCCAAAAGACTAATAATTCACCCCTCCACTTT. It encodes CASQKTNNSPLHF.

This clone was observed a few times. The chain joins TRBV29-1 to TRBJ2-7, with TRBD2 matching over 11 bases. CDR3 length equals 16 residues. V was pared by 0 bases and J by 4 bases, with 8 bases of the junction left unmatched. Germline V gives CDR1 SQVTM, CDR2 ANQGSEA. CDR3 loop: CSVEDLGTSGLYEQYF. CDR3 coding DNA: TGCAGCGTTGAAGATCTAGGGACTAGCGGTTTATACGAGCAGTACTTC.

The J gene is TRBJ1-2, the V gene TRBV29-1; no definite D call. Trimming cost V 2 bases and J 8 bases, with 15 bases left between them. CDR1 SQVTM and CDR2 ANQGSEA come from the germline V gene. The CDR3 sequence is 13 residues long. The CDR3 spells CSVEQPGRKGYTF. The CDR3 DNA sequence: TGCAGCGTTGAACAACCGGGGAGAAAGGGCTACACCTTC. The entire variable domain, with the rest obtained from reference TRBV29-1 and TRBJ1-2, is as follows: SAVISQKPSRDICQRGTSLTIQCQVDSQVTMMFWYRQQPGQSLTLIATANQGSEATYESGFVIDKFPISRPNLTFSTLTVSNMSPEDSSIYLCSVEQPGRKGYTFGSGTRLTVV.

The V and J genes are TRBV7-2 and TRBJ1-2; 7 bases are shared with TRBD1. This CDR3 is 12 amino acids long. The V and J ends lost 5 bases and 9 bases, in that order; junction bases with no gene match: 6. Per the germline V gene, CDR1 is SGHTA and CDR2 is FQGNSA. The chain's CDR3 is CASSKRDSSYTF. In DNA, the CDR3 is TGTGCCAGCAGCAAGAGGGACAGCAGCTACACCTTC.

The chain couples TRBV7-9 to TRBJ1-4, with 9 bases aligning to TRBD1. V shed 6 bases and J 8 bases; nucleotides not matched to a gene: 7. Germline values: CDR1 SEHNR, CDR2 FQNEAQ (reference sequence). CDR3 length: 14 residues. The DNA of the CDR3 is TGTGCCAGCAGGTCCGGGACAGGGAACGAAAAACTGTTTTTT. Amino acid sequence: CASRSGTGNEKLFF.

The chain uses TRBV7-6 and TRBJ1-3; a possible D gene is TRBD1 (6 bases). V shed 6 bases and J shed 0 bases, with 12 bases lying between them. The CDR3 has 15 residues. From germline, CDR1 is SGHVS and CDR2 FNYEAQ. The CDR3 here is CASSPRDNSGNTIYF. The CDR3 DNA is TGTGCCAGCAGTCCCCGGGACAACTCTGGAAACACCATATATTTT.

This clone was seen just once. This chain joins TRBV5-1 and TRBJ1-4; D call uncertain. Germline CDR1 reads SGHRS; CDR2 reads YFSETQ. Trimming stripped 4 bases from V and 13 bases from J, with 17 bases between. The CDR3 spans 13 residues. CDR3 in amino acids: CASSVDTVNRLFF. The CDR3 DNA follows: TGCGCCAGCAGCGTAGACACGGTGAATCGACTGTTTTTT.

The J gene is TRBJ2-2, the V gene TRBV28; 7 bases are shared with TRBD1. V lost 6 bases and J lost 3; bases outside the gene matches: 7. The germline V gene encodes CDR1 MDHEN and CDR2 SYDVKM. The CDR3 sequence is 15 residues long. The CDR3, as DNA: TGTGCCAGCAGCCGACAGGGATTTGACACCGGGGAGCTGTTTTTT. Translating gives CASSRQGFDTGELFF.

The CDR3: CASSPYGTGYGYTF. CDR3 nucleotides: TGTGCCAGCAGTCCCTACGGGACAGGGTATGGCTACACCTTC. The chain is built from TRBV28 and TRBJ1-2; 9 positions match TRBD1. The germline CDR1 and CDR2 sequences are MDHEN and SYDVKM. This CDR3 has 14 residues. V trimming: 5 bases; J trimming: 5 bases; junction bases outside the gene matches: 6.

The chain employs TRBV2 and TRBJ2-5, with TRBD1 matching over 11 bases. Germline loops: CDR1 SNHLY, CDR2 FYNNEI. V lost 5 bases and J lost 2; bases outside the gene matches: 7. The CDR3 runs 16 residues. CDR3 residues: CASSWDRGDPQETQYF. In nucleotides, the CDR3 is TGTGCCAGCAGTTGGGACAGGGGGGATCCACAAGAGACCCAGTACTTC.

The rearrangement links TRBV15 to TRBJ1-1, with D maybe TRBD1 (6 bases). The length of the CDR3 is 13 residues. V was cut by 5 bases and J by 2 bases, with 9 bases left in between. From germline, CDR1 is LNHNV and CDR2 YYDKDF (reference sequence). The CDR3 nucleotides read TGTGCCACCAGCGGACAGCTAAACACTGAAGCTTTCTTT. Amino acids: CATSGQLNTEAFF.